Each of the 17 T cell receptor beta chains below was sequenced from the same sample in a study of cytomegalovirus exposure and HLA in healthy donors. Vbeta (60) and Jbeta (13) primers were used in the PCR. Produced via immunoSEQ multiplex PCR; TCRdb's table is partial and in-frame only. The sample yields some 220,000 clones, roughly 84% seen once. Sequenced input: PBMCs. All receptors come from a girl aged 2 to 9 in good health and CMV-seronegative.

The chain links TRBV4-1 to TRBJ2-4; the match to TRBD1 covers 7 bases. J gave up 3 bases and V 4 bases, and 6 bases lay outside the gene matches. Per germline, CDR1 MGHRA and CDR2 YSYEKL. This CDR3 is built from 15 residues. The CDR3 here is CASSLDRVDKNIQYF. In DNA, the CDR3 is TGCGCCAGCAGCCTCGACAGGGTTGACAAAAACATTCAGTACTTC.

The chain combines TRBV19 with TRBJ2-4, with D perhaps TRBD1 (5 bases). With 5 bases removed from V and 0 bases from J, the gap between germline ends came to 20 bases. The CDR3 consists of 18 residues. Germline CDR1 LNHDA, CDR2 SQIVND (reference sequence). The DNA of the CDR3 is TGTGCCAGTAGTGACCCAGGGAAAGATCCCTTAGCCAAAAACATTCAGTACTTC. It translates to CASSDPGKDPLAKNIQYF. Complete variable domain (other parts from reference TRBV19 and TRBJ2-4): DGGITQSPKYLFRKEGQNVTLSCEQNLNHDAMYWYRQDPGQGLRLIYYSQIVNDFQKGDIAEGYSVSREKKESFPLTVTSAQKNPTAFYLCASSDPGKDPLAKNIQYFGAGTRLSVL.

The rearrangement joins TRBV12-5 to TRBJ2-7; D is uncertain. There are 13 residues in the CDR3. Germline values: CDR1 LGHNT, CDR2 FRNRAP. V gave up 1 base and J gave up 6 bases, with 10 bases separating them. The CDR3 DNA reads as TGTGCTAGTGGTTTGGACAGTATCGGCGAGCAGTACTTC. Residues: CASGLDSIGEQYF.

DNA of the CDR3: TGTGCCAGCAGCCAAGATAAGGCGGTCTACGAGCAGTACTTC. Its protein is CASSQDKAVYEQYF. This sequence joins TRBV4-2 and TRBJ2-7; the D is unclear. The V gene's germline CDR1 is LGHNA and CDR2 YNFKEQ. Trimming took 0 bases from V and 3 from J, leaving 9 bases between them. The CDR3 length is 14 residues.

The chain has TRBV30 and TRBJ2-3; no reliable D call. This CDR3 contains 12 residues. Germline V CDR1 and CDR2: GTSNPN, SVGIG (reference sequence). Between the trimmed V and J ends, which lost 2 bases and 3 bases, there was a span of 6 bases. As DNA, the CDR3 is TGTGCCTGGAGTCTTCCGACAGATACGCAGTATTTT. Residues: CAWSLPTDTQYF.

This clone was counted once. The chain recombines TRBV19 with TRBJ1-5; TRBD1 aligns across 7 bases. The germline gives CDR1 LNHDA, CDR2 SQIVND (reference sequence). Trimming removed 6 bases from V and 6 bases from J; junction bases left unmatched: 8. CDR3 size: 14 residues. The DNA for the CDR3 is TGTGCCAGTAGAACGGGGACAGACCTTCAGCCCCAGCATTTT. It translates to CASRTGTDLQPQHF.

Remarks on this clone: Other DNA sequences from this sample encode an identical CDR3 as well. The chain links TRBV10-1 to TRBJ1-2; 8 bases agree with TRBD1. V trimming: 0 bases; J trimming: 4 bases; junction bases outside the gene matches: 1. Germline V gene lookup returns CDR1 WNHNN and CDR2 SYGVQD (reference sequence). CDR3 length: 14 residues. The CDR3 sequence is CASSESTGGYGYTF. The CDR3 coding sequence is TGCGCCAGCAGTGAGTCTACAGGGGGCTATGGCTACACCTTC.

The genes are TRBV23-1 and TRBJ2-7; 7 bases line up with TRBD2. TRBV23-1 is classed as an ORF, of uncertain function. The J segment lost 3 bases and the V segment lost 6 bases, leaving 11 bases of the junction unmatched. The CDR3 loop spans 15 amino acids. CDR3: CASSPYNSGGYEQYF. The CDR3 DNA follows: TGCGCCAGCAGCCCCTATAACTCGGGGGGCTACGAGCAGTACTTC.

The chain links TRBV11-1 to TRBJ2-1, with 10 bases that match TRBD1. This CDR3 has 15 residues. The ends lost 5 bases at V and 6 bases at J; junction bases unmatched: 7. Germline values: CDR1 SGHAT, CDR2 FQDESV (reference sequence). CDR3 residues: CASSIRDRGINEQFF. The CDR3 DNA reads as TGTGCCAGCAGCATCCGGGACAGGGGCATCAATGAGCAGTTCTTC.

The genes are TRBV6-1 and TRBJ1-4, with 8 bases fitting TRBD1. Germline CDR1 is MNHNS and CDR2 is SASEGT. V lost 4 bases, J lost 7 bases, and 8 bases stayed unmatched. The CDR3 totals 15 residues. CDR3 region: CASSGQGAGIEKLFF. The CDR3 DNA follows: TGTGCCAGCAGTGGTCAGGGGGCTGGTATTGAAAAACTGTTTTTT.

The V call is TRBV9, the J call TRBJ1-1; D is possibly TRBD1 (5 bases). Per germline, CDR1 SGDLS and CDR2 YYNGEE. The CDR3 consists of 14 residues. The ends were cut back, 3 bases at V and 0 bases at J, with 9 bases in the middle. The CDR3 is CASSEDSMNTEAFF. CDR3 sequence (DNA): TGTGCCAGCAGCGAAGACAGTATGAACACTGAAGCTTTCTTT.

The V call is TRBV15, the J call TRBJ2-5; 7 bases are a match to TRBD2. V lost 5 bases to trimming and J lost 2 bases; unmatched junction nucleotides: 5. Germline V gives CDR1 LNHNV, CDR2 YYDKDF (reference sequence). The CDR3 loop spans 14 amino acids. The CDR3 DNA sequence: TGTGCCACCAGCGTCCTAGCGGAACAAGAGACCCAGTACTTC. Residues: CATSVLAEQETQYF.

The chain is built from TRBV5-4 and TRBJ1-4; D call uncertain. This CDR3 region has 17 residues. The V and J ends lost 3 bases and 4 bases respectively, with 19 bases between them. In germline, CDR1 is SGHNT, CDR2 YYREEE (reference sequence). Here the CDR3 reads CASSSRESLAFNEKLFF. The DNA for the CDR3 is TGTGCCAGCAGCTCCCGGGAGTCCCTGGCTTTTAATGAAAAACTGTTTTTT.

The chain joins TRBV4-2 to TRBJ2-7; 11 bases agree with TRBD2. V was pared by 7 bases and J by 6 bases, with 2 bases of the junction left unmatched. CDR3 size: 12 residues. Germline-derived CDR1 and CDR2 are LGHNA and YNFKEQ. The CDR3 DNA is TGTGCCAGCAACCTAGCGGGAGGCGAGCAGTACTTC. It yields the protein CASNLAGGEQYF.

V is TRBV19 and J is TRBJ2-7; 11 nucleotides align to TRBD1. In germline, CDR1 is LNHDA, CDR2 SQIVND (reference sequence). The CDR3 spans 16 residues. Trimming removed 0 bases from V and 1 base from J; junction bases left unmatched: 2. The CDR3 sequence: CASSIDGQGASYEQYF. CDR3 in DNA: TGTGCCAGTAGTATAGACGGACAGGGGGCTTCCTACGAGCAGTACTTC.

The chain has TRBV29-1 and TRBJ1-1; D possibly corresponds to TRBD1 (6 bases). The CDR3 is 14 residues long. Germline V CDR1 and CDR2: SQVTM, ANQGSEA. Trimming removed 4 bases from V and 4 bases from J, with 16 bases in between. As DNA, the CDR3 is TGCAGCGTTGGGTGGGGGGGCCGGAGCACTGAAGCTTTCTTT. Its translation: CSVGWGGRSTEAFF.

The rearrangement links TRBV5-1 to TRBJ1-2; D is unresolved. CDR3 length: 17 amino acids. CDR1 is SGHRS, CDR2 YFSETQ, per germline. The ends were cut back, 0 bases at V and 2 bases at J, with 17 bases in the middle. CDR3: CASSLDRGTGVNYGYTF. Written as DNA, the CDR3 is TGCGCCAGCAGCTTGGATCGGGGAACGGGAGTGAACTATGGCTACACCTTC.